Each of the 27 T cell receptor beta chains below was sequenced from the same sample in a study of cytotoxic CD8 clonotypes in ibrutinib-treated CLL. The assay was immunoSEQ multiplex PCR, and TCRdb's table has in-frame clones only and misses some. Among fewer than 400,000 clones listed, 67% were seen once. The material was PBMCs, obtained after 36 months of ibrutinib treatment. The receptors derive from a human donor with chronic lymphocytic leukemia.

The chain employs TRBV15 and TRBJ1-3, with D possibly being TRBD1 (5 bases). The CDR3 has 16 amino acids. In germline, CDR1 is LNHNV, CDR2 YYDKDF (reference sequence). V lost 5 bases, J lost 2 bases, and 16 bases lay in between. The CDR3 DNA sequence: TGTGCCACCAGCTCCCGGGCAGGGCGCCCTGGAAACACCATATATTTT. As protein: CATSSRAGRPGNTIYF. Using reference TRBV15 and TRBJ1-3 for the parts outside the CDR3, the full variable domain is DAMVIQNPRYQVTQFGKPVTLSCSQTLNHNVMYWYQQKSSQAPKLLFHYYDKDFNNEADTPDNFQSRRPNTSFCFLDIRSPGLGDTAMYLCATSSRAGRPGNTIYFGEGSWLTVV.

This chain joins TRBV28 and TRBJ2-7; maybe TRBD2 (6 bases). Trimming stripped 6 bases from V and 10 bases from J, with 16 bases between. CDR1 and CDR2 from the germline V gene are MDHEN and SYDVKM. The CDR3 is made up of 12 amino acids. CDR3 region: CASSEPGTPQYF. In DNA form, the CDR3 reads TGTGCCAGCAGCGAACCCGGGACTCCTCAGTACTTC. Using reference TRBV28 and TRBJ2-7 for the parts outside the CDR3, the full variable domain is DVKVTQSSRYLVKRTGEKVFLECVQDMDHENMFWYRQDPGLGLRLIYFSYDVKMKEKGDIPEGYSVSREKKERFSLILESASTNQTSMYLCASSEPGTPQYFGPGTRLTVT.

This clone was seen a few times. The chain employs TRBV5-5 and TRBJ2-7, with a tentative D call TRBD1 (5 bases). Germline CDR1 and CDR2: SGHKS and YYEKEE (reference sequence). The CDR3 totals 14 residues. V was pared by 5 bases and J by 0 bases, with 12 bases between. CDR3 nucleotide sequence: TGTGCCAGCAGGGGGCGGATTAGCTCCTACGAGCAGTACTTC. Its protein product is CASRGRISSYEQYF.

J is TRBJ1-5 and V is TRBV6-5, with TRBD1 as a possible D gene (5 bases). CDR1 and CDR2 (germline): MNHEY, SVGAGI. The CDR3 totals 15 residues. V lost 6 bases, J lost 1 base, and 13 bases lay in between. The CDR3 nucleotides are TGTGCCAGCAGGGCCGGACACCAGAGCAATCAGCCCCAGCATTTT. It encodes CASRAGHQSNQPQHF.

The V gene is TRBV15, the J gene TRBJ1-1, with D possibly TRBD1 on 5 matching bases. Looked up from germline, CDR1 is LNHNV and CDR2 is YYDKDF (reference sequence). The V gene lost 1 base and the J gene lost 8 bases, with 11 bases spanning the gap. The CDR3 has 13 residues. CDR3 sequence reads: CATSRGGGREAFF. In DNA, the CDR3 is TGTGCCACCAGCAGAGGTGGGGGTCGAGAAGCTTTCTTT.

V gene TRBV29-1 combines with J gene TRBJ2-7; weak D call: TRBD1 (5 bases). V was cut by 6 bases and J by 0 bases, with 12 bases left in between. This CDR3 is built from 13 residues. The V gene's germline CDR1 is SQVTM and CDR2 ANQGSEA. CDR3 DNA sequence: TGCAGCGTCACGACAGCCACCTCCTACGAGCAGTACTTC. This encodes CSVTTATSYEQYF.

This chain connects TRBV7-9 to TRBJ1-1, with TRBD1 as a possible D gene (5 bases). Trimming stripped 3 bases from V and 10 bases from J, with 18 bases between. The CDR3 extends over 14 amino acids. The germline CDR1 and CDR2 sequences are SEHNR and FQNEAQ (reference sequence). CDR3 region: CASSFPQGGAGAFF. DNA of the CDR3: TGTGCCAGCAGCTTTCCCCAGGGAGGCGCGGGAGCTTTCTTT.

A few counts support this clone. This chain uses TRBV6-1 with TRBJ1-1; maybe TRBD1 (6 bases). Trimming removed 5 bases at V and 1 base at J, with 11 bases between. Germline CDR1 and CDR2: MNHNS and SASEGT. The CDR3 runs to 14 residues. Here the CDR3 reads CASSIEDRNTEAFF. As DNA, the CDR3 is TGTGCCAGCAGTATCGAGGACAGGAACACTGAAGCTTTCTTT.

The genes are TRBV29-1 and TRBJ2-1; D gene unclear. This CDR3 has 12 amino acids. Germline CDR1 SQVTM, CDR2 ANQGSEA. Trimming took 5 bases from V and 0 from J, leaving 5 bases between them. CDR3 loop: CSVSISYNEQFF. The CDR3 DNA follows: TGCAGCGTTTCTATCTCCTACAATGAGCAGTTCTTC.

Notes on this clone: Other DNA sequences in this sample translate to the same CDR3. The V call is TRBV7-6, the J call TRBJ2-7; D gene uncertain. CDR3 length equals 14 residues. Trimming took 5 bases from V and 0 from J, leaving 11 bases between them. The germline V gene encodes CDR1 SGHVS and CDR2 FNYEAQ. CDR3 DNA: TGTGCCAGCAGCCAAGACCGGGTCTCCTACGAGCAGTACTTC. Its translation: CASSQDRVSYEQYF. The whole variable domain, filled in from reference TRBV7-6 and TRBJ2-7, reads GAGVSQSPRYKVTKRGQDVALRCDPISGHVSLYWYRQALGQGPEFLTYFNYEAQQDKSGLPNDRFSAERPEGSISTLTIQRTEQRDSAMYRCASSQDRVSYEQYFGPGTRLTVT.

J is TRBJ2-1 and V is TRBV9, with TRBD2 matching over 7 bases. V dropped 4 bases and J dropped 2; count of bases not matched to a gene: 6. Germline CDR1 and CDR2: SGDLS and YYNGEE. The CDR3 is made up of 15 amino acids. The CDR3 sequence: CASSPRGLPYNEQFF. CDR3 sequence (DNA): TGTGCCAGCAGCCCCCGGGGACTACCCTACAATGAGCAGTTCTTC.

V gene TRBV14 combines with J gene TRBJ2-1; D not certain. Deletions cut 1 base from V and 0 bases from J, with 10 bases between. CDR1 is SGHDN and CDR2 is FVKESK in the germline V gene. The CDR3 sequence is 16 residues long. The CDR3 here is CASSQVMGLSYNEQFF. The DNA of the CDR3 is TGTGCCAGCAGCCAAGTGATGGGCCTCTCCTACAATGAGCAGTTCTTC.

This clone came up once. This chain joins TRBV5-1 and TRBJ2-1, with a weak D call TRBD2 (6 bases). Germline assignment: CDR1 SGHRS and CDR2 YFSETQ. The CDR3 consists of 15 residues. V was shortened by 4 bases and J by 4 bases, with 15 bases between the two germline ends. For the CDR3, the DNA is TGCGCCAGCAGCCCGGACGGGGGAGTATACAATGAGCAGTTCTTC. Its translation: CASSPDGGVYNEQFF.

The chain combines TRBV9 with TRBJ1-1; D possibly corresponds to TRBD1 (6 bases). The V gene lost 5 bases and the J gene lost 8 bases, with 19 bases spanning the gap. This CDR3 has 14 amino acids. Germline values: CDR1 SGDLS, CDR2 YYNGEE. CDR3 amino acids: CASSATPWGGEAFF. The CDR3, as DNA: TGTGCCAGCAGTGCGACTCCCTGGGGGGGCGAAGCTTTCTTT.

The gene calls are TRBV7-8 and TRBJ1-1, with TRBD1 as a possible D gene (6 bases). V dropped 5 bases and J dropped 4 bases, with 17 bases sitting between them. The CDR3 totals 15 residues. Germline V CDR1 and CDR2: SGHVS, FQNEAQ. The CDR3 spells CASSTQTGLGTEAFF. The CDR3 nucleotides read TGTGCCAGCAGCACACAGACAGGCCTGGGCACTGAAGCTTTCTTT.

The CDR3 protein is CASSIDPWTGGTRDTQYF. The CDR3 DNA follows: TGTGCCAGTAGTATAGATCCCTGGACAGGGGGCACGAGGGATACGCAGTATTTT. The V gene is TRBV19, the J gene TRBJ2-3; 11 nucleotides align to TRBD1. Germline CDR1 LNHDA, CDR2 SQIVND (reference sequence). The CDR3 consists of 18 residues. With V trimmed by 0 bases and J by 6 bases, 11 bases remained unmatched.

The chain couples TRBV6-6 to TRBJ2-2; TRBD1 matches 7 bases. CDR1 and CDR2 (germline): MNHNY, SVGAGI (reference sequence). This CDR3 comprises 14 residues. The junction had 6 bases not matched to a gene; V was cut back by 7 bases and J by 4 bases. The chain's CDR3 is CASTFQGVTGELFF. Written as DNA, the CDR3 is TGTGCCAGCACTTTTCAGGGGGTCACCGGGGAGCTGTTTTTT.

The J gene is TRBJ2-7, the V gene TRBV5-1, with 10 bases matching TRBD2. The CDR3 covers 15 residues. Trimming took 3 bases from V and 3 from J; bases not matched to a gene: 6. Germline values: CDR1 SGHRS, CDR2 YFSETQ. CDR3 loop: CASSSQGLAIYEQYF. CDR3 bases: TGCGCCAGCAGCTCACAGGGACTAGCGATCTACGAGCAGTACTTC.

This clone was seen more than once but under ten times. The chain combines TRBV29-1 with TRBJ2-7; weak D call: TRBD2 (5 bases). CDR1 is SQVTM, CDR2 ANQGSEA, per germline. The germline V and J ends were trimmed by 2 bases and 2 bases, with 13 bases remaining between them. CDR3 length: 14 residues. This CDR3 reads CSVELPSSTYEQYF. CDR3 coding DNA: TGCAGCGTTGAATTGCCTAGCTCAACCTACGAGCAGTACTTC.

The table lists this clone with a few counts. This chain links TRBV2 with TRBJ2-2; 7 bases line up with TRBD2. Unmatched junction bases numbered 8, after V lost 6 bases and J lost 1 base. The CDR3 length is 16 residues. The germline V gene encodes CDR1 SNHLY and CDR2 FYNNEI. In DNA form, the CDR3 reads TGTGCCAGCAGCGTAGAAGCGGGACTGAACACCGGGGAGCTGTTTTTT. Translation: CASSVEAGLNTGELFF.

The V gene is TRBV4-3, the J gene TRBJ2-7; no definite D call. CDR1 LGHNA and CDR2 YSLEER come from the germline V gene. This CDR3 has 16 amino acids. V dropped 4 bases and J dropped 3 bases, with 19 bases sitting between them. Here the CDR3 reads CASSRSLGGPLYEQYF. The CDR3 region has the DNA TGCGCCAGCAGCCGAAGCCTCGGTGGACCACTCTACGAGCAGTACTTC.

In its sample, this clone was seen a few times. The V gene is TRBV28, the J gene TRBJ2-7; the match to TRBD1 covers 11 bases. The CDR3 has 14 residues. The trim removed 6 bases at V and 4 bases at J, leaving 5 bases unmatched. Germline CDR1 reads MDHEN; CDR2 reads SYDVKM. CDR3 DNA: TGTGCCAGCAGCCGGACAGGGGGCTGGTACGAGCAGTACTTC. Amino acid sequence: CASSRTGGWYEQYF.

The chain links TRBV12-2 to TRBJ2-3; TRBD2 was called by the table and not checked on the DNA. TRBV12-2 is assigned pseudogene status. The CDR3 extends over 17 amino acids. In DNA, the CDR3 is TGTGCAAGTCCTAATGACGAGCGGGAGATACCCACAGATACGCAGTATTTT. Its translation: CASPNDEREIPTDTQYF.

This clone was seen a handful of times. The chain recombines TRBV2 with TRBJ2-2, with D unresolved. CDR1 SNHLY and CDR2 FYNNEI come from the germline V gene. CDR3 length equals 11 residues. V dropped 6 bases and J dropped 12 bases, with 11 bases sitting between them. CDR3 region: CASRNIPKLFF. DNA for the CDR3: TGTGCCAGCAGAAACATCCCCAAGCTGTTTTTT. The complete variable domain, with remaining parts taken from reference TRBV2 and TRBJ2-2, reads EPEVTQTPSHQVTQMGQEVILRCVPISNHLYFYWYRQILGQKVEFLVSFYNNEISEKSEIFDDQFSVERPDGSNFTLKIRSTKLEDSAMYFCASRNIPKLFFGEGSRLTVL.

This chain joins TRBV5-1 and TRBJ2-2; no definite D call. The CDR3 runs to 15 residues. Germline lookup yields CDR1 SGHRS and CDR2 YFSETQ. V lost 0 bases, J lost 3 bases, and 9 bases lay in between. As DNA, the CDR3 is TGCGCCAGCAGCTTGGAGTCAGGTCACACCGGGGAGCTGTTTTTT. Its translation is CASSLESGHTGELFF.

The genes are TRBV28 and TRBJ1-1, with D unclear. Trimming shortened V by 5 bases and J by 1 base, and 17 bases separated the two germline ends. This CDR3 is 16 amino acids long. Germline lookup yields CDR1 MDHEN and CDR2 SYDVKM. The CDR3 DNA follows: TGTGCCAGCAGTATACCCGCTGGACGGCAGAACACTGAAGCTTTCTTT. This gives the protein CASSIPAGRQNTEAFF.

The V and J genes are TRBV5-1 and TRBJ2-5, with D tentatively TRBD1 (5 bases). In germline, CDR1 is SGHRS, CDR2 YFSETQ. The CDR3 is made up of 16 amino acids. V lost 2 bases to trimming and J lost 3 bases, with 17 bases between them. The CDR3 loop is CASSFPALVGEETQYF. Written as DNA, the CDR3 is TGCGCCAGCAGCTTCCCGGCACTCGTAGGGGAAGAGACCCAGTACTTC.